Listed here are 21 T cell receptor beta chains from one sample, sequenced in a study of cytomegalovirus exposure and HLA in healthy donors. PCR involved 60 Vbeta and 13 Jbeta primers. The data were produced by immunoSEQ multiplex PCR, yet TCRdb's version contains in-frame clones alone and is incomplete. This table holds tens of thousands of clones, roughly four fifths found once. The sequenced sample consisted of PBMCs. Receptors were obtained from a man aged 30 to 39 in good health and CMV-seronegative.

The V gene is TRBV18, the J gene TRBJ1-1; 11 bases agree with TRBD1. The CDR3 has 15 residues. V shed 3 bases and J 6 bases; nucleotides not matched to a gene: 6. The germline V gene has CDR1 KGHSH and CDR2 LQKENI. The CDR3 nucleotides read TGTGCCAGCTCACCGGGACAGGGGGAGATTCCTGAAGCTTTCTTT. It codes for CASSPGQGEIPEAFF.

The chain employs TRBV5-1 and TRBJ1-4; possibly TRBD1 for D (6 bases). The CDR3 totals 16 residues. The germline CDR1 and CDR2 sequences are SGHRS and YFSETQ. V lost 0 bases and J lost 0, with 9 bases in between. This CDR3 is CASSLAGASTNEKLFF. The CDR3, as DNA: TGCGCCAGCAGCTTGGCAGGGGCTTCAACTAATGAAAAACTGTTTTTT.

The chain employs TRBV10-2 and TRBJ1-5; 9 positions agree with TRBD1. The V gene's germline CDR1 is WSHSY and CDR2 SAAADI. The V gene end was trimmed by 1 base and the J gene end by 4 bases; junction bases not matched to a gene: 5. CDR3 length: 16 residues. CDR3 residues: CASSEFGQGRNQPQHF. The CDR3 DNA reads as TGCGCCAGCAGTGAGTTTGGACAGGGGCGGAATCAGCCCCAGCATTTT.

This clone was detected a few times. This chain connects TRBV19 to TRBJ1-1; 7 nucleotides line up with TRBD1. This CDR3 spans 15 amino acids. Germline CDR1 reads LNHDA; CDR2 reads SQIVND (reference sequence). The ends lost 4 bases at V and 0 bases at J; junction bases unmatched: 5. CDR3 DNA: TGTGCCAGTAGTACACCGGGACAGATGAACACTGAAGCTTTCTTT. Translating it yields CASSTPGQMNTEAFF.

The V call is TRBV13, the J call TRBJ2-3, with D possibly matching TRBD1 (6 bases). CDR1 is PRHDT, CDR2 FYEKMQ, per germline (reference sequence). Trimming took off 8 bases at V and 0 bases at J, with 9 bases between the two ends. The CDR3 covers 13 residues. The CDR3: CASGQGSTDTQYF. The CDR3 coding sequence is TGTGCCAGCGGTCAGGGGAGCACAGATACGCAGTATTTT.

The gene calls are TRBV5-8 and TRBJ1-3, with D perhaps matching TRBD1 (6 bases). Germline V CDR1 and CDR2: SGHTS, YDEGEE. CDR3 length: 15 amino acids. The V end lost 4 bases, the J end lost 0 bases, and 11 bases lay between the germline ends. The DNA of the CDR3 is TGTGCCAGCAGCGGTGGACAGAGCTCTGGAAACACCATATATTTT. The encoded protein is CASSGGQSSGNTIYF.

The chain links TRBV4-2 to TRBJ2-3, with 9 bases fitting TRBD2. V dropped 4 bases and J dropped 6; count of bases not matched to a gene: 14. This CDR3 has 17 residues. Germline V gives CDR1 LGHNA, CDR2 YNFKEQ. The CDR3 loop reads CASSPRGLAGIMDTQYF. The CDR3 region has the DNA TGTGCCAGCAGCCCCCGAGGGCTAGCGGGGATTATGGATACGCAGTATTTT.

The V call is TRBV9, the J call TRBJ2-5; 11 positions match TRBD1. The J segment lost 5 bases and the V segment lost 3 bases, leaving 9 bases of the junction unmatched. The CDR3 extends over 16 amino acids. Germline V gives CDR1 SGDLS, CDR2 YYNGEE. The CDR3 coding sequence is TGTGCCAGCAGCGCTCCCAGGACAGGGGGCGACGAGACCCAGTACTTC. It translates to CASSAPRTGGDETQYF.

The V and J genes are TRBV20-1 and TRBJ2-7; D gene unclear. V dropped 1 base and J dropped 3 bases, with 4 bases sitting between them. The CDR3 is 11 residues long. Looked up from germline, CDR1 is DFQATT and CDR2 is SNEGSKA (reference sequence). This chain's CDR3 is CSARGSYEQYF. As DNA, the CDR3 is TGCAGTGCTAGAGGCAGCTACGAGCAGTACTTC.

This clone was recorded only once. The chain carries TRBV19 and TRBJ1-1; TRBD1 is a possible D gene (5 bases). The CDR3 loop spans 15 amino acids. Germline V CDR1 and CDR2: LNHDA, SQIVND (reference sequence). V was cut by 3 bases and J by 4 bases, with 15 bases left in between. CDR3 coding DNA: TGTGCCAGTAGTATTATCTTGGGGCTGGCCACTGAAGCTTTCTTT. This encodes CASSIILGLATEAFF.

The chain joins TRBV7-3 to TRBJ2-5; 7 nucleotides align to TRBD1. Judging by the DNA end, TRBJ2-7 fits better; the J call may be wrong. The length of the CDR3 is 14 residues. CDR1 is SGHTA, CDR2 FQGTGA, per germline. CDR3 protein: CASSLSDRPSEQYF. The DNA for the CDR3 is TGTGCCAGCAGCTTATCGGACAGGCCATCCGAGCAGTACTTC.

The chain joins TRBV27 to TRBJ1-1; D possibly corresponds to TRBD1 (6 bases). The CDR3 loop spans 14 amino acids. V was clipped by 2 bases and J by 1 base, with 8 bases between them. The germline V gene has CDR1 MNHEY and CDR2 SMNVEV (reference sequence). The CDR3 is CASSLVGANTEAFF. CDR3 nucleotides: TGTGCCAGCAGTTTAGTGGGGGCGAACACTGAAGCTTTCTTT.

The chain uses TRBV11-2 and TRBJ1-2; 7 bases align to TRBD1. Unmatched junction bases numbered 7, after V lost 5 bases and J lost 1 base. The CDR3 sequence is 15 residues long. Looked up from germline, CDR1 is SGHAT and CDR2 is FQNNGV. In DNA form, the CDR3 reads TGTGCCAGCAGCCCGGACAGGATAATTAACTATGGCTACACCTTC. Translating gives CASSPDRIINYGYTF.

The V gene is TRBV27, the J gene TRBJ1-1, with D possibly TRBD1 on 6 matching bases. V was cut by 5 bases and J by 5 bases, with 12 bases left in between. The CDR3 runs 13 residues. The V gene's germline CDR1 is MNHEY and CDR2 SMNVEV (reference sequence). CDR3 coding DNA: TGTGCCAGCAGTCCTAACAGGGTTACTGAAGCTTTCTTT. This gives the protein CASSPNRVTEAFF.

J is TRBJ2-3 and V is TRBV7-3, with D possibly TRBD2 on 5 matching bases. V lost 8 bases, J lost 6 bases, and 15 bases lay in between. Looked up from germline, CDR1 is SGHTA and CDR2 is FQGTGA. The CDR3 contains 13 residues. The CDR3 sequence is CASGLRSGDTQYF. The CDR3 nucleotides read TGTGCCAGCGGTTTACGGTCGGGGGATACGCAGTATTTT.

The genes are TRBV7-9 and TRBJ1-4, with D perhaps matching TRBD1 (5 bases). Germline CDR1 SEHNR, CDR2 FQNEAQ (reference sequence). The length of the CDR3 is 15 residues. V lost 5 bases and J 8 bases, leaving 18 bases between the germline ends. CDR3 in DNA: TGTGCCAGCAGCCAAGCAACAGGAATCTGGGAAAAACTGTTTTTT. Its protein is CASSQATGIWEKLFF.

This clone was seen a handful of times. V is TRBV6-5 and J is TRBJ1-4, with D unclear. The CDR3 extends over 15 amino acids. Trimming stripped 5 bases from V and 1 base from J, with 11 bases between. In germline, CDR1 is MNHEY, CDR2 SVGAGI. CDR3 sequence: CASSGGRETNEKLFF. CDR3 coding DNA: TGTGCCAGCAGTGGAGGGCGCGAAACTAATGAAAAACTGTTTTTT.

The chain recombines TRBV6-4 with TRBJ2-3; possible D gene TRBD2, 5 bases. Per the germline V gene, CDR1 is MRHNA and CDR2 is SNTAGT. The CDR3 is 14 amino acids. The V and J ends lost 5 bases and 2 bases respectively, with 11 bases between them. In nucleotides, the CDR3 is TGTGCCAGCAGTCCAAGCGGATACACAGATACGCAGTATTTT. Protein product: CASSPSGYTDTQYF.

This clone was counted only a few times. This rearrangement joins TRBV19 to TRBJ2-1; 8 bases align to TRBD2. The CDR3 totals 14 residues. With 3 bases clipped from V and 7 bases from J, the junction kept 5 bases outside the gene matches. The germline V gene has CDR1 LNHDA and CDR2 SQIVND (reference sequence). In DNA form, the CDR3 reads TGTGCCAGTAGTATTGTGACTAGCGAAAATGAGCAGTTCTTC. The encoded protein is CASSIVTSENEQFF. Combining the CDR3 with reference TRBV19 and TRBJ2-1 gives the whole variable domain DGGITQSPKYLFRKEGQNVTLSCEQNLNHDAMYWYRQDPGQGLRLIYYSQIVNDFQKGDIAEGYSVSREKKESFPLTVTSAQKNPTAFYLCASSIVTSENEQFFGPGTRLTVL.

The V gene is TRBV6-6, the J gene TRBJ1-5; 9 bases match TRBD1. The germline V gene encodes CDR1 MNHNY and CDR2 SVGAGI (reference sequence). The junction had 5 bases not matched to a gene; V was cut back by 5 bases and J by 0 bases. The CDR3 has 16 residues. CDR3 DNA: TGTGCCAGCAGTCAGGGACAGGGATATAGCAATCAGCCCCAGCATTTT. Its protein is CASSQGQGYSNQPQHF.

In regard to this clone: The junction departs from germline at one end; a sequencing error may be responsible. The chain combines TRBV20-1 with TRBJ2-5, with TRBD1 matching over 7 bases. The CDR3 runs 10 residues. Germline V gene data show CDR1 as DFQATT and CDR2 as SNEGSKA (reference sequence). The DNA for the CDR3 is TGCAGTGCCGGGACAGAGGCCCAGTACTTC. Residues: CSAGTEAQYF.